Sequencing of this T cell receptor (beta chain) was carried out in a study of shared clonotypes between healthy human individuals. As for the study in general: The donors, two women and a few men, were aged 18 to 49. CD4 naive and memory got three plates each, CD8 naive two, CD8 memory one. Notes on the study in general: Estimated clonotype richness was generally higher in naive than memory subsets.

Naive CD8 populations comprised CD45RO-negative cells positively selected for CCR7, excluding terminally differentiated effector memory CD45RA+ cells. Study donors comprised healthy, HIV-negative adults devoid of recent acute infection or vaccination. Some clones are missing from TCRdb's copy, which holds only in-frame ones; the method was immunoSEQ multiplex PCR. The data show about 2 million clones, approximately 95% seen once. The junction had 1 base not matched to a gene; V was cut back by 3 bases and J by 3 bases. Germline loops: CDR1 ENHRY, CDR2 SYGVKD. There are 14 residues in the CDR3. As regards this clone: The antigen is not known.

Input material: naive CD8+ T cells sorted from blood. This TCR was sampled from a man aged 18 to 30 in good health. The J gene is TRBJ2-7, the V gene TRBV10-3; 11 positions agree with TRBD2. CDR3 coding DNA: TGTGCCATCAGTGACCTAGCGGGGGGCTACGAGCAGTACTTC. The encoded protein is CAISDLAGGYEQYF.